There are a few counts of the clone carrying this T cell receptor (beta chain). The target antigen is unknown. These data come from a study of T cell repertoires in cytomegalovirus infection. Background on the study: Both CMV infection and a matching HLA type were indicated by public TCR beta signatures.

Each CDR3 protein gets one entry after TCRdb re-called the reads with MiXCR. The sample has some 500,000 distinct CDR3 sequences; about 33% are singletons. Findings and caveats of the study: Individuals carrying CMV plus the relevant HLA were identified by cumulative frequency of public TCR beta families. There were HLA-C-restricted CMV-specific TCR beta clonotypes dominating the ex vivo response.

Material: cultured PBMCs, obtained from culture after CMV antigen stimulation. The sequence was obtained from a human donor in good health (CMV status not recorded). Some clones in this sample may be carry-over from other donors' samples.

In DNA form, the CDR3 reads TGCAGTGCTAGAGAGGCAGGACGGTATGGCTACACCTTC. As protein: CSAREAGRYGYTF. The chain carries TRBV20-1 and TRBJ1-2; D unresolved. The germline V gene encodes CDR1 DFQATT and CDR2 SNEGSKA (reference sequence). The CDR3 spans 13 residues. Trimming took 0 bases from V and 5 from J, leaving 10 bases between them.